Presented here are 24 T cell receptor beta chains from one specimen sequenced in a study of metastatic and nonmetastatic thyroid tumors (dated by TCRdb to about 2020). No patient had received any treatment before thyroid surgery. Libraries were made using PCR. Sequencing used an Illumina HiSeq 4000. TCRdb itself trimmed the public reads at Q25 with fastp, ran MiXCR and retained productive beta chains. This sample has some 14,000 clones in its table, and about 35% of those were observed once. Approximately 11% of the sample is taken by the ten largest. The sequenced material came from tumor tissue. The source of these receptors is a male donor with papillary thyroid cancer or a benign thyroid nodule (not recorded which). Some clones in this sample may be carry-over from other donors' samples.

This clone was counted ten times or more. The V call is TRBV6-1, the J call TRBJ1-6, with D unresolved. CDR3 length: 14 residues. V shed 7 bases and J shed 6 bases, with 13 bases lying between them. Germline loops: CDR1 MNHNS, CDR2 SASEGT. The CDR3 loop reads CASNDRGGNSPLHF. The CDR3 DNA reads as TGTGCCAGCAATGACCGAGGAGGTAATTCACCCCTCCACTTT.

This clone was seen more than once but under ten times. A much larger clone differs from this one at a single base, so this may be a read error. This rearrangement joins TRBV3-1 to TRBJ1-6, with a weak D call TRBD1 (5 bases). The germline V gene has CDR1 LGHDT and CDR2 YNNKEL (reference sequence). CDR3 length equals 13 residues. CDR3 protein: CVSSQDRWGILHF. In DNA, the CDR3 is TGTGTCAGCAGCCAAGATAGATGGGGGATACTCCACTTT.

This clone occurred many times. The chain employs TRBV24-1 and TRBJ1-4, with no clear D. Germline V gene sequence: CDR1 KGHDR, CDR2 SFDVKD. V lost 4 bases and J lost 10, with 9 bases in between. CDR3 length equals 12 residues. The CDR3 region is CATSETFGKLFF. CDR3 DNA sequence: TGTGCCACCAGTGAAACTTTTGGAAAACTGTTTTTT.

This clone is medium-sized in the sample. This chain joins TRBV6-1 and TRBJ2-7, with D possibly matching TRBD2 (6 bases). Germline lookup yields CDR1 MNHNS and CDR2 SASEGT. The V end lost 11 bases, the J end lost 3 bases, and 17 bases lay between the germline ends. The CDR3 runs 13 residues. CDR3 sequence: CAASQREVYEQYF. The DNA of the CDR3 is TGTGCCGCCTCACAGAGGGAGGTCTACGAGCAGTACTTC.

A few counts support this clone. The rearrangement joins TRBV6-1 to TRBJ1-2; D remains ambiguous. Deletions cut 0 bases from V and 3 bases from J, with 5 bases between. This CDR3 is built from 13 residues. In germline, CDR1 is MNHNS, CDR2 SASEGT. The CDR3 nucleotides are TGTGCCAGCAGTGAAGCCGGGGACTATGGCTACACCTTC. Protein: CASSEAGDYGYTF.

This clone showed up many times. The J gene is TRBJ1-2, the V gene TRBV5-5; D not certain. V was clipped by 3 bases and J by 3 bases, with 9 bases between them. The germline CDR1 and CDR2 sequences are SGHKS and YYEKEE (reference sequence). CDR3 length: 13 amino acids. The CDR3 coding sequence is TGTGCCAGCAGCTCCCGTCTAGACTATGGCTACACCTTC. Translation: CASSSRLDYGYTF.

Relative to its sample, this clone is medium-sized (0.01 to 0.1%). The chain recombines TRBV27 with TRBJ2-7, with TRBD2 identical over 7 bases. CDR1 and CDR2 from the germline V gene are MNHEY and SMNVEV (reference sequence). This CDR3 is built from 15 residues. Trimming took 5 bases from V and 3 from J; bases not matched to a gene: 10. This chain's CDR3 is CASSRSSGLLYEQYF. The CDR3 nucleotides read TGTGCCAGCAGTCGATCTAGCGGATTACTCTACGAGCAGTACTTC.

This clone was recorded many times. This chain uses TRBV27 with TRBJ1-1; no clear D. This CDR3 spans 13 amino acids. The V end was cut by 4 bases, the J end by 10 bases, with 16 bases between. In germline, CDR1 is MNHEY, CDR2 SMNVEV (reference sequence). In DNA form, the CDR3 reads TGTGCCAGCAGTTCCCAGTCGGGCCGGGTAGCTTTCTTT. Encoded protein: CASSSQSGRVAFF.

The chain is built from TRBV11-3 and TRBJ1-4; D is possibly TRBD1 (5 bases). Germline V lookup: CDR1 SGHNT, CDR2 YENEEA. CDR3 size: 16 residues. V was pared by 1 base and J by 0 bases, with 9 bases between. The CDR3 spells CASSLGQISTNEKLFF. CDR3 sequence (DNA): TGTGCCAGCAGCTTAGGACAGATTTCAACTAATGAAAAACTGTTTTTT.

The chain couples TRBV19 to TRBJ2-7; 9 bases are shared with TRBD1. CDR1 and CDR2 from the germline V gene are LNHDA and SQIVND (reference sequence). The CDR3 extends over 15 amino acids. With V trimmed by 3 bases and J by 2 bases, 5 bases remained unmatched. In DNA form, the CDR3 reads TGTGCCAGTAGTATTTCCGGGACAGGGCCCTACGAGCAGTACTTC. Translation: CASSISGTGPYEQYF. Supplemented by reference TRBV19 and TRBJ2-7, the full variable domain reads DGGITQSPKYLFRKEGQNVTLSCEQNLNHDAMYWYRQDPGQGLRLIYYSQIVNDFQKGDIAEGYSVSREKKESFPLTVTSAQKNPTAFYLCASSISGTGPYEQYFGPGTRLTVT.

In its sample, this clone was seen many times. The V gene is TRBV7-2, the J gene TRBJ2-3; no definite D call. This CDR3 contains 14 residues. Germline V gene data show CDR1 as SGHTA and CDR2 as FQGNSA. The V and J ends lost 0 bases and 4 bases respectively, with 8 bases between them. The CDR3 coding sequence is TGTGCCAGCAGCTTAGCTAGGGTGCCAGATACGCAGTATTTT. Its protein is CASSLARVPDTQYF.

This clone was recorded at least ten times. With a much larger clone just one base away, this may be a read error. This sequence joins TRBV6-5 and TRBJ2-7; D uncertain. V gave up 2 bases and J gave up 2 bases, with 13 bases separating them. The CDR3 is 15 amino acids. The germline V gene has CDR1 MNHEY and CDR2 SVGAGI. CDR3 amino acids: CASSYKTALPYEQYF. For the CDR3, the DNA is TGTGCCAGCAGTTACAAGACTGCACTCCCCTACGAGCAGTACTTC.

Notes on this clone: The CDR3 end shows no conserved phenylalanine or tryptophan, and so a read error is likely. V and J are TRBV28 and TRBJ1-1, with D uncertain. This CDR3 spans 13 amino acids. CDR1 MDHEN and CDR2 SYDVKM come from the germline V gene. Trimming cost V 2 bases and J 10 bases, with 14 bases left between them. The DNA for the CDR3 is TGTGCCAGCAGTTTAGTTGACGGCAAGAGAGCTTTCATT. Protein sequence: CASSLVDGKRAFI.

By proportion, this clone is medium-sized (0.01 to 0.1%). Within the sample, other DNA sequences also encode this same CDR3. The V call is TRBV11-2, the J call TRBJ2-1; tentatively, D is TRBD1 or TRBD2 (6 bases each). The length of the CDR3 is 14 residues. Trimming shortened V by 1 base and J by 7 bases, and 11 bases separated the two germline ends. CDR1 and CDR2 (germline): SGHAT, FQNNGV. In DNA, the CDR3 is TGTGCCAGCAGCTTAGGGGGGGCGGAGAATGAGCAGTTCTTC. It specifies CASSLGGAENEQFF.

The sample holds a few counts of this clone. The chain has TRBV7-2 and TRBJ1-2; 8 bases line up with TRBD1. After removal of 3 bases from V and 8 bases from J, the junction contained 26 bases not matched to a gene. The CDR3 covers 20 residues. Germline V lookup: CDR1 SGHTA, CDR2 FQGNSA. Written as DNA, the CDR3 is TGTGCCAGCAGCTTCGTGAGTTACAATAGTCAGGGGGCCCGGGAGGAAGGCTACACCTTC. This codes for CASSFVSYNSQGAREEGYTF.

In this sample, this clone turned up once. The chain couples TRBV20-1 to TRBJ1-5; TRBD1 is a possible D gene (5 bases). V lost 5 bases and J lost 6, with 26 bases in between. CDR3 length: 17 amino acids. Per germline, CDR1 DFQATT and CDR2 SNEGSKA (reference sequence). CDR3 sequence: CSAPRWQGALIGQPQHF. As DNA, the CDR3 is TGCAGTGCTCCTAGGTGGCAGGGAGCCTTAATCGGTCAGCCCCAGCATTTT.

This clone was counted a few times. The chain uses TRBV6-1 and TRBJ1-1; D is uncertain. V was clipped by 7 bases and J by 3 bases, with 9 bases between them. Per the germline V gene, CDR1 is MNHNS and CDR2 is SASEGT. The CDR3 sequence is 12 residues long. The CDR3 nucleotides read TGTGCCAGCAAGTGGGGTGACACTGAAGCTTTCTTT. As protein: CASKWGDTEAFF.

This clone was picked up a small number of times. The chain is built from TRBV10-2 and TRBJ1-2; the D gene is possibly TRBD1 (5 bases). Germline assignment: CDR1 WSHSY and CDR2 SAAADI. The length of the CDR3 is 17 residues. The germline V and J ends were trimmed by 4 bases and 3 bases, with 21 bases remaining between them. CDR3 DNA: TGCGCCAGCAGTGCTTCCGGAGACCTAGGGGTCTACTATGGCTACACCTTC. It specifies CASSASGDLGVYYGYTF.

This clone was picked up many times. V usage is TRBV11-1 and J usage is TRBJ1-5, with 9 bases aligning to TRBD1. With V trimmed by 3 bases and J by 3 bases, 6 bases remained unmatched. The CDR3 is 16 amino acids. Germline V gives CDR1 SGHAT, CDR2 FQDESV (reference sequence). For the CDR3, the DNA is TGTGCCAGCAGCTTGTCTGGGACAGGGAACAATCAGCCCCAGCATTTT. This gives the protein CASSLSGTGNNQPQHF.

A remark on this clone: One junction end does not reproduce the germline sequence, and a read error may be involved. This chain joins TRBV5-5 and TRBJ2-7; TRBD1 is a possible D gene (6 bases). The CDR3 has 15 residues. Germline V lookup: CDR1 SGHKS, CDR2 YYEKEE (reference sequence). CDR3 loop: CASSLAVATGYDQYF. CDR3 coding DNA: TGTGCCAGCAGCTTGGCCGTTGCGACAGGCTACGATCAGTACTTC.

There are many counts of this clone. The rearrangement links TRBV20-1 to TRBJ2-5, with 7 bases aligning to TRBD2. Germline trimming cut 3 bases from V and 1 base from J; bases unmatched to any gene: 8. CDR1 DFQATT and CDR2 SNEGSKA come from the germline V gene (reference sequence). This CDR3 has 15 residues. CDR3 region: CSASLGGRVQETQYF. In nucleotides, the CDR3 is TGCAGTGCTAGCCTCGGGGGGAGGGTCCAAGAGACCCAGTACTTC.

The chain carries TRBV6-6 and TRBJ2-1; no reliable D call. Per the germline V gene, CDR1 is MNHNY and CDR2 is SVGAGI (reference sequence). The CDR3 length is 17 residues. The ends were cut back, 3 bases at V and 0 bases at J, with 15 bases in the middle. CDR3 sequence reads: CASSYSTTVSSYNEQFF. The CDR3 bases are TGTGCCAGCAGTTATAGCACCACAGTGAGCTCCTACAATGAGCAGTTCTTC.

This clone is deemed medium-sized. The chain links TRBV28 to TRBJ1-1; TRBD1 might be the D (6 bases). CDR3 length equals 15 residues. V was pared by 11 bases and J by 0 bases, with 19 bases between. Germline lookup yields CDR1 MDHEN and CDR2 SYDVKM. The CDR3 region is CAGQRAGVLNTEAFF. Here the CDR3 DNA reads TGTGCCGGTCAAAGGGCAGGGGTCTTGAACACTGAAGCTTTCTTT.

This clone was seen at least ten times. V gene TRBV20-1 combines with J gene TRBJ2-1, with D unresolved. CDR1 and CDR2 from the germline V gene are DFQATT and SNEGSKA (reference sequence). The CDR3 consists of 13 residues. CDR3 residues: CSALWLPPNEQFF. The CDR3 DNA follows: TGCAGCGCCCTCTGGCTCCCGCCCAATGAGCAGTTCTTC.